This TCR beta chain was documented in a study of vaccination and CD4 T cells after COVID-19. The Oncomine TCR Beta short-read assay sequenced DNA from cultured CD4+ T cells. TCRdb itself ran the PCR reads through MiXCR, one entry per CDR3 protein. This sample has roughly 7,400 distinct CDR3 sequences, with roughly 35% found just once. Treatment specified: roughly 10-day PBMC culture with coronavirus spike peptide pools or control peptides (ViraFEST assay). Prior to the COVID-19 pandemic (2011-2018), the unexposed donor's CD4+ T cells were collected. The V gene lost 6 bases and the J gene lost 8 bases, with 14 bases spanning the gap. The CDR3 has 14 amino acids. CDR1 MGHDK and CDR2 SYGVNS come from the germline V gene. Study-wide results and caveats: Investigators enrolled relatively few convalescent patients and included no early post-infection timepoints.

In this sample, this clonotype turned up a few times. No antigen is known for it. The receptor comes from a human donor in good health. Source material: CD4+ T cells from blood, cultured in vitro. The chain uses TRBV25-1 and TRBJ1-6, with D unresolved. DNA of the CDR3: TGTGCCAGCAGGGCATCGGGCGGTCATTCACCCCTCCACTTT. Translating it yields CASRASGGHSPLHF.